One sample yielded the 2 T cell receptor beta chains listed below, sequenced in a study of cytomegalovirus exposure and HLA in healthy donors. Vbeta (60) and Jbeta (13) primers were used in the PCR. Measured with immunoSEQ multiplex PCR; TCRdb has only the in-frame clones, and not every one. The data contain 85,000 to 90,000 clones, approximately 70% of them singletons. The sequenced sample was PBMCs. These receptors were collected from a man aged 25 to 45 in good health and CMV-seronegative.

This clone was observed once. Other DNA sequences in this sample translate to the same CDR3. The rearrangement joins TRBV29-1 to TRBJ2-7, with 8 bases identical to TRBD1. Losses at the gene ends were 4 bases for V and 2 bases for J; bases not matched to a gene: 4. Germline CDR1 reads SQVTM; CDR2 reads ANQGSEA. CDR3 length equals 13 residues. This CDR3 is CSVGGDRTYEQYF. The CDR3 DNA is TGCAGCGTTGGAGGGGACAGGACCTACGAGCAGTACTTC.

V and J are TRBV28 and TRBJ1-2; possibly TRBD1 for D (6 bases). Germline V gene data show CDR1 as MDHEN and CDR2 as SYDVKM. The CDR3 spans 14 residues. Trimming stripped 7 bases from V and 3 bases from J, with 15 bases between. The CDR3 region has the DNA TGTGCCAGCATAGCTACAGGGAGGGACTATGGCTACACCTTC. It codes for CASIATGRDYGYTF.